This T cell receptor (beta chain) appears in the sequencing data of a study of T cells in Graves' hyperthyroidism and ophthalmopathy. Across the whole study: At initial diagnosis, before any treatment had begun, peripheral blood was obtained.

This clonotype was recorded at least ten times. Investigators excluded patients with uncontrolled infection, other autoimmune disease, pregnancy or lactation. The PBMCs had their origin in roughly 10 ml of fresh peripheral blood. V was shortened by 1 base and J by 0 bases, with 5 bases between the two germline ends. This CDR3 spans 15 amino acids. Germline CDR1 and CDR2: KGHDR and SFDVKD. TCR beta CDR3 regions were amplified from RNA. The TCR CDR3 first-round RT-PCR relied on the HTBI primer set. Via MiXCR, TCRdb re-called the multiplex PCR reads, giving one row per CDR3 protein. The profile shows some 350,000 distinct CDR3 sequences, 15% to 17% of them singletons.

V is TRBV24-1 and J is TRBJ2-2, with no clear D. Sequencing was done on a sample of blood. This TCR derives from a woman aged 18-30 years with Graves' hyperthyroidism that later progressed to Graves' ophthalmopathy. This CDR3 is CATSDFSANTGELFF. CDR3 nucleotides: TGTGCCACCAGTGATTTCTCGGCGAACACCGGGGAGCTGTTTTTT.